Below, 28 T cell receptor beta chains from the same sample are listed, as sequenced in a study of blood T cells in healthy people across ages (dated by TCRdb to between 2014 and 2016). Library method: 5' RACE. The sample was run on an Illumina HiSeq 2500. The second PCR ran for about 6 to 11 cycles and used a J-beta primer mix along with a sample-barcoded 5' primer. In-frame beta chains were kept once TCRdb had trimmed the public reads at Q25 with fastp and called clones with MiXCR. Duplicate CDR3 protein sequences are folded into a single record with the most common DNA and genes. The sample table holds 700,000 to 850,000 distinct CDR3 sequences, of which roughly 53% were seen once. Clones ranked in the top ten supply about 42% of the sample. Material: blood. The source is a man of 80 years or more in good health.

This chain links TRBV12-3 or TRBV12-4 with TRBJ2-7; the D gene is possibly TRBD1 (6 bases). Trimming stripped 4 bases from V and 2 bases from J, with 15 bases between. The CDR3 is 15 residues long. CDR3 nucleotide sequence: TGTGCCAGCAGTTCCCGACCTACAGGGCCCTACGAGCAGTACTTC. This gives the protein CASSSRPTGPYEQYF.

This chain links TRBV6-1 with TRBJ2-7; no firm D call. The DNA matches TRBJ2-1 better at its end, which makes the J call doubtful. This CDR3 is 11 amino acids long. From germline, CDR1 is MNHNS and CDR2 SASEGT. Here the CDR3 reads CASSGVDEQFF. The CDR3 coding sequence is TGTGCCAGCAGTGGGGTCGATGAGCAGTTCTTC.

CDR3 region: CSARDGAAQSYPQHF. The CDR3, as DNA: TGCAGTGCTAGAGATGGGGCCGCCCAGAGTTATCCCCAGCATTTT. The genes are TRBV20-1 and TRBJ1-5; tentatively, D is TRBD1 (5 bases). Germline CDR1 and CDR2: DFQATT and SNEGSKA (reference sequence). The CDR3 consists of 15 residues. The V end lost 0 bases, the J end lost 10 bases, and 19 bases lay between the germline ends.

The chain joins TRBV5-4 to TRBJ2-7; 10 positions agree with TRBD2. V lost 5 bases, J lost 4 bases, and 6 bases stayed unmatched. This CDR3 is 14 amino acids long. Germline assignment: CDR1 SGHNT and CDR2 YYREEE (reference sequence). The CDR3 protein is CASRQAGGPYEQYF. The CDR3 DNA reads as TGTGCCAGCAGGCAAGCGGGAGGGCCGTACGAGCAGTACTTC.

This clonotype appeared many times. The gene calls are TRBV20-1 and TRBJ1-2; 7 bases agree with TRBD1. CDR3 length equals 17 residues. Trimming at V came to 0 bases and at J to 1 base, leaving 11 bases not matched to a gene. Germline CDR1 reads DFQATT; CDR2 reads SNEGSKA (reference sequence). CDR3 nucleotide sequence: TGCAGTGCTAGAGATTCTGGAGACAGGGCATTTAACTATGGCTACACCTTC. Its translation is CSARDSGDRAFNYGYTF.

This rearrangement joins TRBV24-1 to TRBJ1-2; 10 bases map to TRBD1. Trimming removed 4 bases from V and 8 bases from J; junction bases left unmatched: 6. The CDR3 length is 14 residues. CDR1 KGHDR and CDR2 SFDVKD come from the germline V gene. The CDR3 nucleotides read TGTGCCACCAGTGACCGTGGGACAGGGGCCGGCTACACCTTC. It specifies CATSDRGTGAGYTF.

This clonotype was seen a handful of times. The chain has TRBV21-1 and TRBJ1-2; TRBD1, the table's D call, was not compared with the DNA. TRBV21-1 is a pseudogene. The CDR3 runs to 16 residues. CDR3 coding DNA: TGTGCCAGCAGCTCCCGAAATGGGATGAAGGCCTTTGGCTACACCTTC. It specifies CASSSRNGMKAFGYTF.

This clonotype was recorded at least ten times. This chain uses TRBV7-9 with TRBJ2-1; possible D gene TRBD2, 6 bases. The CDR3 consists of 13 residues. The germline V and J ends were trimmed by 5 bases and 8 bases, with 13 bases remaining between them. CDR1 and CDR2 (germline): SEHNR, FQNEAQ (reference sequence). This CDR3 reads CASSPPSGDEQFF. Here the CDR3 DNA reads TGTGCCAGCAGCCCCCCCTCGGGAGATGAGCAGTTCTTC.

To note about this clonotype: A much larger clone differs from this one at a single base, so this may be a read error. The V and J genes are TRBV12-3 or TRBV12-4 and TRBJ2-5; 10 nucleotides line up with TRBD2. V lost 3 bases to trimming and J lost 11 bases; unmatched junction nucleotides: 6. This CDR3 comprises 13 residues. CDR3 nucleotide sequence: TGTGCCAGCAGTTTGAGTACTAGCGGGACGCAGTACTTC. This codes for CASSLSTSGTQYF.

The chain combines TRBV2 with TRBJ2-5; no firm D call. The CDR3 runs 11 residues. Trimming removed 4 bases at V and 11 bases at J, with 11 bases between. Germline V CDR1 and CDR2: SNHLY, FYNNEI. CDR3 nucleotides: TGTGCCAGCAGTGGTGAACACCAGCAGTACTTC. Amino acids: CASSGEHQQYF. Variable domain in full (rest from reference TRBV2 and TRBJ2-5): EPEVTQTPSHQVTQMGQEVILRCVPISNHLYFYWYRQILGQKVEFLVSFYNNEISEKSEIFDDQFSVERPDGSNFTLKIRSTKLEDSAMYFCASSGEHQQYFGPGTRLLVL.

In this sample, this clonotype turned up a few times. The chain is built from TRBV29-1 and TRBJ2-7; TRBD1 is a possible D gene (5 bases). CDR3 length equals 13 residues. Trimming cost V 5 bases and J 5 bases, with 16 bases left between them. Germline V gene sequence: CDR1 SQVTM, CDR2 ANQGSEA. The CDR3 sequence is CSVWAGKSNEQYF. Written as DNA, the CDR3 is TGCAGCGTTTGGGCAGGGAAGTCGAACGAGCAGTACTTC.

The V gene is TRBV20-1, the J gene TRBJ2-3; D gene unclear. Trimming pared 1 base from V and 0 bases from J, leaving 11 bases between. CDR3 length: 15 residues. Germline V CDR1 and CDR2: DFQATT, SNEGSKA (reference sequence). The CDR3 DNA sequence: TGCAGTGCTAGAGTACTGGGATCTAGCACAGATACGCAGTATTTT. Encoded protein: CSARVLGSSTDTQYF.

The chain couples TRBV12-3 or TRBV12-4 to TRBJ2-3; 8 positions agree with TRBD1. V dropped 3 bases and J dropped 14; count of bases not matched to a gene: 22. The CDR3 spans 17 residues. The CDR3 spells CASSLRGQVTFERYAYF. The CDR3, as DNA: TGTGCCAGCAGTTTGAGGGGACAGGTAACGTTCGAGAGATACGCGTATTTT.

This clonotype was recorded a few times. The chain links TRBV20-1 to TRBJ2-3; 7 bases agree with TRBD2. CDR3 length: 13 amino acids. Germline V gene sequence: CDR1 DFQATT, CDR2 SNEGSKA (reference sequence). J gave up 2 bases and V 5 bases, and 4 bases lay outside the gene matches. CDR3 sequence reads: CSAASGFTDTQYF. The CDR3 DNA is TGCAGTGCTGCTAGCGGTTTCACAGATACGCAGTATTTT.

V and J are TRBV11-2 and TRBJ2-7; 16 nucleotides align to TRBD2. V shed 5 bases, J shed 5 bases, and the junction held 12 bases outside the gene matches. Germline V CDR1 and CDR2: SGHAT, FQNNGV. This CDR3 is built from 18 residues. For the CDR3, the DNA is TGTGCCAGCAGCACCCCGGGACTAGCGGGAGGGCCAACCCACGAGCAGTACTTC. This sequence encodes CASSTPGLAGGPTHEQYF.

This clonotype has at least ten counts. The chain is built from TRBV5-1 and TRBJ2-1; the match to TRBD2 covers 9 bases. The CDR3 spans 17 residues. Trimming removed 6 bases from V and 0 bases from J; junction bases left unmatched: 10. CDR1 and CDR2 from the germline V gene are SGHRS and YFSETQ. The CDR3 sequence is CASKEGAGGSSYNEQFF. The CDR3 bases are TGCGCCAGCAAGGAAGGAGCGGGGGGAAGCTCCTACAATGAGCAGTTCTTC. Looking up the rest from reference TRBV5-1 and TRBJ2-1 gives the full variable domain: KAGVTQTPRYLIKTRGQQVTLSCSPISGHRSVSWYQQTPGQGLQFLFEYFSETQRNKGNFPGRFSGRQFSNSRSEMNVSTLELGDSALYLCASKEGAGGSSYNEQFFGPGTRLTVL.

The chain combines TRBV18 with TRBJ1-6; weak D call: TRBD1 (5 bases). This CDR3 contains 17 residues. CDR1 is KGHSH and CDR2 is LQKENI in the germline V gene. V was cut by 0 bases and J by 7 bases, with 16 bases left in between. In nucleotides, the CDR3 is TGTGCCAGCTCACCACCGAACAGGATCGGGTGGAATTCACCCCTCCACTTT. This encodes CASSPPNRIGWNSPLHF.

This clonotype has a handful of counts. V gene TRBV29-1 combines with J gene TRBJ1-1, with TRBD1 as a possible D gene (6 bases). V lost 3 bases and J lost 5, with 13 bases in between. This CDR3 spans 13 amino acids. Germline assignment: CDR1 SQVTM and CDR2 ANQGSEA. The DNA for the CDR3 is TGCAGCGTTGAGAGGCAGGGGAATACTGAAGCTTTCTTT. Residues: CSVERQGNTEAFF.

The CDR3 here is CASSGGQYQPQHF. In DNA, the CDR3 is TGTGCCAGCAGTGGGGGGCAGTATCAGCCCCAGCATTTT. The chain couples TRBV2 to TRBJ1-5; perhaps TRBD1 as D (6 bases). The germline gives CDR1 SNHLY, CDR2 FYNNEI. CDR3 length equals 13 residues. V was clipped by 4 bases and J by 5 bases, with 9 bases between them.

The V and J genes are TRBV24-1 and TRBJ2-7; TRBD1 or TRBD2 may be the D gene (5 bases each). The length of the CDR3 is 13 residues. Germline CDR1 KGHDR, CDR2 SFDVKD. The V end lost 7 bases, the J end lost 9 bases, and 18 bases lay between the germline ends. DNA of the CDR3: TGTGCCACCAGGAAAGGGGACCACGAGGCGCAGTACTTC. Its protein is CATRKGDHEAQYF.

The rearrangement links TRBV5-5 to TRBJ2-7, with D perhaps being TRBD1 or TRBD2 (5 bases each). In germline, CDR1 is SGHKS, CDR2 YYEKEE (reference sequence). Deletions cut 4 bases from V and 3 bases from J, with 17 bases between. The CDR3 sequence is 15 residues long. In DNA form, the CDR3 reads TGTGCCAGCAGCCGCTCCGGGACCCCGAGCTACGAGCAGTACTTC. Translation: CASSRSGTPSYEQYF.

The chain carries TRBV28 and TRBJ2-4; TRBD1 aligns across 10 bases. CDR1 is MDHEN and CDR2 is SYDVKM in the germline V gene. This CDR3 spans 15 amino acids. After removal of 11 bases from V and 13 bases from J, the junction contained 20 bases not matched to a gene. The CDR3 DNA follows: TGTGCCGGCGGGATACCGGGACAGGGGCTTCGGATACAGTACTTC. This gives the protein CAGGIPGQGLRIQYF. Using reference TRBV28 and TRBJ2-4 for the parts outside the CDR3, the full variable domain is DVKVTQSSRYLVKRTGEKVFLECVQDMDHENMFWYRQDPGLGLRLIYFSYDVKMKEKGDIPEGYSVSREKKERFSLILESASTNQTSMYLCAGGIPGQGLRIQYFGAGTRLSVL.

The chain couples TRBV29-1 to TRBJ2-7; TRBD2 matches 8 bases. Germline V gene lookup returns CDR1 SQVTM and CDR2 ANQGSEA. The CDR3 is 14 residues long. V was pared by 4 bases and J by 3 bases, with 8 bases of the junction left unmatched. The CDR3 loop reads CSVGWLAGHYEQYF. The CDR3 DNA is TGCAGCGTTGGGTGGCTAGCGGGCCACTACGAGCAGTACTTC.

This clonotype showed up just once. The rearrangement uses TRBV20-1 and TRBJ2-5; D may be TRBD1 (5 bases). V was pared by 5 bases and J by 5 bases, with 18 bases between. In germline, CDR1 is DFQATT, CDR2 SNEGSKA (reference sequence). This CDR3 has 14 amino acids. The CDR3 here is CSAQGRVGLETQYF. The CDR3 nucleotides read TGCAGTGCTCAGGGCAGGGTAGGATTGGAGACCCAGTACTTC.

This chain joins TRBV9 and TRBJ2-7; the D is unclear. Per the germline V gene, CDR1 is SGDLS and CDR2 is YYNGEE. The CDR3 length is 14 residues. Trimming pared 2 bases from V and 0 bases from J, leaving 9 bases between. CDR3 sequence (DNA): TGTGCCAGCAGCGTCGGACCGAGCTCCTACGAGCAGTACTTC. This encodes CASSVGPSSYEQYF. Looking up the rest from reference TRBV9 and TRBJ2-7 gives the full variable domain: DSGVTQTPKHLITATGQRVTLRCSPRSGDLSVYWYQQSLDQGLQFLIQYYNGEERAKGNILERFSAQQFPDLHSELNLSSLELGDSALYFCASSVGPSSYEQYFGPGTRLTVT.

The rearrangement uses TRBV10-1 and TRBJ2-5; either TRBD1 or TRBD2 may fit D (7 bases each). The germline V and J ends were trimmed by 4 bases and 11 bases, with 20 bases remaining between them. The CDR3 spans 14 residues. Germline CDR1 is WNHNN and CDR2 is SYGVQD (reference sequence). The CDR3 is CASSGGTVAGEQYF. In nucleotides, the CDR3 is TGCGCCAGCAGTGGGGGGACAGTCGCGGGGGAGCAGTACTTC.

The rearrangement joins TRBV7-9 to TRBJ2-1; D possibly matches TRBD1 or TRBD2 (5 bases each). Germline V gene lookup returns CDR1 SEHNR and CDR2 FQNEAQ (reference sequence). The CDR3 covers 12 residues. Trimming removed 2 bases at V and 12 bases at J, with 11 bases between. CDR3 DNA: TGTGCCAGCAGCTTAAGTCAGGGAGTGCAGTTCTTC. Its protein product is CASSLSQGVQFF.

This clonotype was picked up a small number of times. A much bigger clone sits one base away, suggesting this may be a read error. V and J are TRBV29-1 and TRBJ2-3, with 7 bases that match TRBD2. Germline values: CDR1 SQVTM, CDR2 ANQGSEA. This CDR3 has 13 amino acids. Losses at the gene ends were 8 bases for V and 5 bases for J; bases not matched to a gene: 10. CDR3 in DNA: TGCAGCTTTGGGGGGGGTCGAGGAGATACGCAGTATTTT. As protein: CSFGGGRGDTQYF.